These 12 T cell receptor beta chains were all obtained from the same sample, sequenced in a study of OX40 agonist ivuxolimab in advanced cancers. Clones were read by immunoSEQ multiplex PCR, and TCRdb kept only the in-frame ones, dropping some. The table lists about 84,000 clones, roughly 80% of them singletons, with around 2.9% in the top ten. Specimen: CD4+ or CD8+ T cells sorted from blood, collected in a trial of the OX40 agonist ivuxolimab. All receptors come from an adult with an advanced solid tumor such as melanoma, head and neck, liver or kidney cancer.

In nucleotides, the CDR3 is TGTGCCAGCAGCTCGGGTGTCTATGGCTACACCTTC. Its protein product is CASSSGVYGYTF. This rearrangement joins TRBV7-9 to TRBJ1-2; the D is unclear. Trimming removed 4 bases at V and 4 bases at J, with 7 bases between. This CDR3 region has 12 residues. Germline CDR1 is SEHNR and CDR2 is FQNEAQ (reference sequence). The full variable domain, rest sourced from reference TRBV7-9 and TRBJ1-2, is DTGVSQNPRHKITKRGQNVTFRCDPISEHNRLYWYRQTLGQGPEFLTYFQNEAQLEKSRLLSDRFSAERPKGSFSTLEIQRTEQGDSAMYLCASSSGVYGYTFGSGTRLTVV.

The chain employs TRBV21-1 and TRBJ2-6; TRBD2 reflects the table's D call only, with no check against the DNA. TRBV21-1 is shown as a pseudogene. CDR3 size: 16 residues. CDR3 sequence reads: CASSKGGVSGANVLTF. The CDR3 DNA follows: TGTGCCAGCAGCAAAGGGGGGGTGTCCGGGGCCAACGTCCTGACTTTC.

This chain connects TRBV30 to TRBJ1-2, with 8 bases lining up with TRBD1. Germline CDR1 reads GTSNPN; CDR2 reads SVGIG (reference sequence). Trimming cost V 3 bases and J 7 bases; bases outside gene matches: 10. CDR3 length equals 14 residues. The CDR3 loop reads CAWRLQGALPGYTF. The CDR3 bases are TGTGCCTGGAGACTCCAGGGGGCGTTACCTGGCTACACCTTC.

The V and J genes are TRBV5-1 and TRBJ2-5, with 9 nucleotides matching TRBD1. Germline V CDR1 and CDR2: SGHRS, YFSETQ. The V segment lost 4 bases and the J segment 4 bases; nucleotides outside the gene matches: 2. The CDR3 length is 13 residues. CDR3: CASSRDRVETQYF. DNA for the CDR3: TGCGCCAGCAGCAGGGACAGGGTAGAGACCCAGTACTTC.

V gene TRBV19 combines with J gene TRBJ1-3, with D hard to call. Per germline, CDR1 LNHDA and CDR2 SQIVND (reference sequence). CDR3 length: 15 residues. Trimming left V 3 bases short and J 0 bases short, with 9 bases between. The CDR3, as DNA: TGTGCCAGTAGTATGTCGGGTAGCTCTGGAAACACCATATATTTT. Translation gives CASSMSGSSGNTIYF.

The chain uses TRBV15 and TRBJ1-3; D gene ambiguous. Deletions cut 1 base from V and 8 bases from J, with 15 bases between. CDR1 and CDR2 (germline): LNHNV, YYDKDF (reference sequence). There are 15 residues in the CDR3. CDR3 residues: CATSRARESEDTIYF. CDR3 nucleotide sequence: TGTGCCACCAGCAGAGCAAGGGAAAGTGAGGACACCATATATTTT.

The rearrangement uses TRBV9 and TRBJ2-1, with 10 nucleotides matching TRBD2. The CDR3 runs 19 residues. Germline CDR1 is SGDLS and CDR2 is YYNGEE. V lost 0 bases to trimming and J lost 4 bases; unmatched junction nucleotides: 13. The CDR3 sequence is CASSVATLAGPPSYNEQFF. Here the CDR3 DNA reads TGTGCCAGCAGCGTAGCGACACTAGCGGGGCCCCCCTCATACAATGAGCAGTTCTTC. The variable domain in full, with the rest retrieved from reference TRBV9 and TRBJ2-1, is DSGVTQTPKHLITATGQRVTLRCSPRSGDLSVYWYQQSLDQGLQFLIQYYNGEERAKGNILERFSAQQFPDLHSELNLSSLELGDSALYFCASSVATLAGPPSYNEQFFGPGTRLTVL.

The V call is TRBV19, the J call TRBJ1-4; 11 bases are shared with TRBD1. The CDR3 is made up of 16 amino acids. Per the germline V gene, CDR1 is LNHDA and CDR2 is SQIVND (reference sequence). Trimming removed 7 bases from V and 7 bases from J; junction bases left unmatched: 11. DNA of the CDR3: TGTGCCAGTACCTTCCGGCGGACAGGGGGCCGTGAAAAACTGTTTTTT. Protein: CASTFRRTGGREKLFF.

The chain combines TRBV18 with TRBJ1-1, with a possible D match to TRBD1 (5 bases). V shed 5 bases and J shed 1 base, with 14 bases lying between them. This CDR3 has 15 amino acids. CDR1 is KGHSH, CDR2 LQKENI, per germline. Here the CDR3 DNA reads TGTGCCAGCTCATATGGGACCAGGGAGAACACTGAAGCTTTCTTT. Amino acid sequence: CASSYGTRENTEAFF.

The J gene is TRBJ2-4, the V gene TRBV19, with D tentatively TRBD1 or TRBD2 (5 bases each). CDR1 and CDR2 (germline): LNHDA, SQIVND (reference sequence). The CDR3 extends over 15 amino acids. V lost 6 bases to trimming and J lost 1 base, with 13 bases between them. CDR3: CASSLPWGAKNIQYF. For the CDR3, the DNA is TGTGCCAGTAGCTTGCCCTGGGGGGCCAAAAACATTCAGTACTTC. Full variable domain (remainder filled in from reference TRBV19 and TRBJ2-4): DGGITQSPKYLFRKEGQNVTLSCEQNLNHDAMYWYRQDPGQGLRLIYYSQIVNDFQKGDIAEGYSVSREKKESFPLTVTSAQKNPTAFYLCASSLPWGAKNIQYFGAGTRLSVL.

The chain is built from TRBV27 and TRBJ2-2; D unresolved. V lost 0 bases and J 7 bases, leaving 21 bases between the germline ends. Germline lookup yields CDR1 MNHEY and CDR2 SMNVEV (reference sequence). This CDR3 spans 18 amino acids. CDR3: CASSLSRTLSVLSGELFF. The CDR3 bases are TGTGCCAGCAGTTTATCGCGAACTTTGAGTGTTCTGAGCGGGGAGCTGTTTTTT.

CDR3 sequence (DNA): TGTGCCAGCAGTTTATGGGGGTACACGGCTGAGAACACTGAAGCTTTCTTT. Its translation is CASSLWGYTAENTEAFF. The V call is TRBV28, the J call TRBJ1-1; D gene unclear. This CDR3 has 17 residues. In germline, CDR1 is MDHEN, CDR2 SYDVKM. V lost 0 bases to trimming and J lost 1 base, with 15 bases between them.